These T cell receptor beta chains were read from a single sample in a study of blood T cell repertoires in COVID-19. Some clones are missing from TCRdb's copy, which holds only in-frame ones; the method was immunoSEQ multiplex PCR. This table holds 60,000 to 95,000 clones, under 80% found once. Source material: peripheral blood. The receptors were gathered from a human donor with acute or convalescent COVID-19. The donor label of this sample is uncertain. The CDR3 runs from the conserved cysteine through the conserved F or W. A D gene is named only where the DNA matches it firmly. Some rows have no size entry. The others give once, few or many, or a class for an expanded clone.

j_gene: TRBJ2-1; v_gene: TRBV24-1; d_gene: TRBD1; abundance: .; CDR3nt: TGTGCCACCAGTGGAGGGGGCAAGGACAATGAGCAGTTCTTC; CDR3aa: CATSGGGKDNEQFF
j_gene: TRBJ2-5; v_gene: TRBV5-1; d_gene: TRBD2; abundance: once; CDR3nt: TGCGCCAGTAGCGGGAGGGCCGCCGCGGGAGAGACCCAGTACTTC; CDR3aa: CASSGRAAAGETQYF
j_gene: TRBJ2-2; v_gene: TRBV6-5; d_gene: .; abundance: .; CDR3nt: TGTGCCAGCAGGACAGGGAACACCGGGGAGCTGTTTTTT; CDR3aa: CASRTGNTGELFF
j_gene: TRBJ1-1; v_gene: TRBV2; d_gene: .; abundance: .; CDR3nt: TGTGCCAGGGGGACAATCTACACTGAAGCTTTCTTT; CDR3aa: CARGTIYTEAFF
j_gene: TRBJ1-5; v_gene: TRBV6-1; d_gene: .; abundance: .; CDR3nt: TGTGCCAGCAGTGAACTGGGGGGAGGCAATCAGCCCCAGCATTTT; CDR3aa: CASSELGGGNQPQHF
j_gene: TRBJ2-2; v_gene: TRBV28; d_gene: TRBD1; abundance: few; CDR3nt: TGTGCCAGCAGTATTACGGGACAGGGGCAACGCACCGGGGAGCTGTTTTTT; CDR3aa: CASSITGQGQRTGELFF
j_gene: TRBJ2-5; v_gene: TRBV28; d_gene: .; abundance: .; CDR3nt: TGTGCCAGCAGTTATGAGGGTCGAAGGCAAGAGACCCAGTACTTC; CDR3aa: CASSYEGRRQETQYF
j_gene: TRBJ2-2; v_gene: TRBV7-8; d_gene: .; abundance: .; CDR3nt: TGTGCCAGCAGCTTAGCGGGGGCCCCGACCGGGGAGCTGTTTTTT; CDR3aa: CASSLAGAPTGELFF
j_gene: TRBJ1-2; v_gene: TRBV11-2; d_gene: .; abundance: .; CDR3nt: TGTGCCAGCAGCTCGACAGCCTCAACTAACTATGGCTACACCTTC; CDR3aa: CASSSTASTNYGYTF
j_gene: TRBJ1-3; v_gene: TRBV6-6; d_gene: TRBD1; abundance: .; CDR3nt: TGTGCCAGCAGTTTGCAGGGGGCGGAGGGGAACACCATATATTTT; CDR3aa: CASSLQGAEGNTIYF
j_gene: TRBJ2-1; v_gene: TRBV14; d_gene: TRBD2; abundance: .; CDR3nt: TGTGCCAGCAGCCGAGGGGACCGGACTAGCGGCCTAGGGCAGTTCTTC; CDR3aa: CASSRGDRTSGLGQFF
j_gene: TRBJ2-7; v_gene: TRBV28; d_gene: TRBD1; abundance: .; CDR3nt: TGTGCCAGCAGTTTTCCAGGACAGGGAATTGGCGGGCAGTACTTC; CDR3aa: CASSFPGQGIGGQYF
j_gene: TRBJ2-3; v_gene: TRBV10-1; d_gene: TRBD2; abundance: .; CDR3nt: TGCGCCACCCGGGGCGGGGGGGCCCGGAATACGCAGTATTTT; CDR3aa: CATRGGGARNTQYF
j_gene: TRBJ2-3; v_gene: TRBV28; d_gene: .; abundance: .; CDR3nt: TGTGCCAGCAGGGTCGGAGATACGCAGTATTTT; CDR3aa: CASRVGDTQYF
j_gene: TRBJ1-1; v_gene: TRBV18; d_gene: .; abundance: .; CDR3nt: TGTGCCAGCTCACCCAGTGTCCCAAACACTGAAGCTTTCTTT; CDR3aa: CASSPSVPNTEAFF
j_gene: TRBJ2-7; v_gene: TRBV19; d_gene: .; abundance: .; CDR3nt: TGTGCCAGTAGTTCTAAAGGGGTGGTCGAGCAGTACTTC; CDR3aa: CASSSKGVVEQYF
j_gene: TRBJ2-2; v_gene: TRBV11-1; d_gene: TRBD1; abundance: .; CDR3nt: TGTGCCAGCAGCTCGCGGACAGGGGGCACCGGGGAGCTGTTTTTT; CDR3aa: CASSSRTGGTGELFF
j_gene: TRBJ2-5; v_gene: TRBV11-1; d_gene: TRBD1; abundance: many; CDR3nt: TGTGCCAGCAGCAGGGCCGGGACAGACCAAGAGACCCAGTACTTC; CDR3aa: CASSRAGTDQETQYF
j_gene: TRBJ2-1; v_gene: TRBV19; d_gene: .; abundance: .; CDR3nt: TGTGCCAGTAGTATGGCGGGTAGTCACAATGAGCAGTTCTTC; CDR3aa: CASSMAGSHNEQFF
j_gene: TRBJ1-1; v_gene: TRBV28; d_gene: .; abundance: .; CDR3nt: TGTGCCAGCACCTCCCGACGGGCGGCCTGGGGCGCTGAAGCTTTCTTT; CDR3aa: CASTSRRAAWGAEAFF
j_gene: TRBJ1-2; v_gene: TRBV6-5; d_gene: .; abundance: .; CDR3nt: TGTGCCAGTCTACCGGGACACGGTGGTGGCTACACCTTC; CDR3aa: CASLPGHGGGYTF
j_gene: TRBJ1-4; v_gene: TRBV11-3; d_gene: TRBD1; abundance: .; CDR3nt: TGTGCCAGCAGCTTAGGCTCCGGGACAGCTGAAAAACTGTTTTTT; CDR3aa: CASSLGSGTAEKLFF
j_gene: TRBJ1-1; v_gene: TRBV5-5; d_gene: .; abundance: few; CDR3nt: TGTGCCAGCAGCTTAAGTACAGGGAACACTGAAGCTTTCTTT; CDR3aa: CASSLSTGNTEAFF
j_gene: TRBJ2-4; v_gene: TRBV9; d_gene: TRBD2; abundance: .; CDR3nt: TGTGCCAGCAGCGTAGGACCCGGGACTAGCGGGGAGCGGCGAAACATTCAGTACTTC; CDR3aa: CASSVGPGTSGERRNIQYF
j_gene: TRBJ2-5; v_gene: TRBV5-1; d_gene: TRBD2; abundance: .; CDR3nt: TGCGCCAGCAGCTCGACTAGCGGGAGGACAGAGACCCAGTACTTC; CDR3aa: CASSSTSGRTETQYF
j_gene: TRBJ2-5; v_gene: TRBV18; d_gene: .; abundance: .; CDR3nt: TGTGCCAGCTCACCACAAACAGGGCAAGAGACCCAGTACTTC; CDR3aa: CASSPQTGQETQYF
j_gene: TRBJ1-1; v_gene: TRBV11-2; d_gene: .; abundance: few; CDR3nt: TGTGCCAGCAGCTTAAGTCCAGGGTTGAACACTGAAGCTTTCTTT; CDR3aa: CASSLSPGLNTEAFF
j_gene: TRBJ1-1; v_gene: TRBV7-2; d_gene: .; abundance: .; CDR3nt: TGTGCCAGCAGCTTAGCGGCGAACACTGAAGCTTTCTTT; CDR3aa: CASSLAANTEAFF
j_gene: TRBJ2-3; v_gene: TRBV19; d_gene: .; abundance: .; CDR3nt: TGTGCCAGTAGTATAGGAACAGGGACAGATACGCAGTATTTT; CDR3aa: CASSIGTGTDTQYF
j_gene: TRBJ1-1; v_gene: TRBV28; d_gene: .; abundance: .; CDR3nt: TGTGCCAGCAGTGGGACTCTGATGAACACTGAAGCTTTCTTT; CDR3aa: CASSGTLMNTEAFF
j_gene: TRBJ2-1; v_gene: TRBV5-1; d_gene: TRBD2; abundance: .; CDR3nt: TGCGCCAGCAGCTTGCTCGCGGGGGGGAACAATGAGCAGTTCTTC; CDR3aa: CASSLLAGGNNEQFF
j_gene: TRBJ2-3; v_gene: TRBV20-1; d_gene: .; abundance: .; CDR3nt: TGCAGTGCTAGAGTTGGCGGGACGCAGTATTTT; CDR3aa: CSARVGGTQYF
j_gene: TRBJ1-2; v_gene: TRBV5-4; d_gene: TRBD1; abundance: few; CDR3nt: TGTGCCAGCAGCTTGGGCGAGAGGGGGCTATATGGCTACACCTTC; CDR3aa: CASSLGERGLYGYTF
j_gene: TRBJ1-2; v_gene: TRBV18; d_gene: .; abundance: .; CDR3nt: TGTGCCAGCTCACCAGCCATACAGGGAAGTAACTATGGCTACACCTTC; CDR3aa: CASSPAIQGSNYGYTF
j_gene: TRBJ1-2; v_gene: TRBV7-2; d_gene: TRBD1; abundance: .; CDR3nt: TGTGCCAGCAGCTTCCGGGACAGCTATGGAGGCTACACCTTC; CDR3aa: CASSFRDSYGGYTF
j_gene: TRBJ1-1; v_gene: TRBV9; d_gene: .; abundance: .; CDR3nt: TGTGCCAGCAGCGTAGTAGAGGGGGCTGAAGCTTTCTTT; CDR3aa: CASSVVEGAEAFF
j_gene: TRBJ2-5; v_gene: TRBV24-1; d_gene: TRBD2; abundance: .; CDR3nt: TGTGCCACCAGTGACCCCGGGACTAGCGGGAGTGAGACCCAGTACTTC; CDR3aa: CATSDPGTSGSETQYF
j_gene: TRBJ2-1; v_gene: TRBV4-3; d_gene: TRBD2; abundance: once; CDR3nt: TGCGCCAGCAGCCAAGTGTGGCGGGGGTACAATGAGCAGTTCTTC; CDR3aa: CASSQVWRGYNEQFF
j_gene: TRBJ2-7; v_gene: TRBV9; d_gene: TRBD2; abundance: few; CDR3nt: TGTGCCAGCAGCGTAGCTGGGGGGGAGATTCCCTACGAGCAGTACTTC; CDR3aa: CASSVAGGEIPYEQYF
j_gene: TRBJ1-5; v_gene: TRBV19; d_gene: TRBD1; abundance: .; CDR3nt: TGTGCCAGTAGTACTACAGGGGGCGGGGTTGGTAATCAGCCCCAGCATTTT; CDR3aa: CASSTTGGGVGNQPQHF